This entry lists 29 T cell receptor beta chains sequenced from one sample in a study of cytomegalovirus exposure and HLA in healthy donors. The PCR was carried out with 60 Vbeta primers and 13 Jbeta primers. Libraries were prepared by immunoSEQ multiplex PCR; TCRdb keeps only in-frame clonotypes and omits some of them. This listing includes some 180,000 clones. The source material was PBMCs. These receptor sequences come from a man in his thirties or forties in good health and CMV-seronegative.

The rearrangement joins TRBV15 to TRBJ2-7, with D possibly TRBD1 on 5 matching bases. Between the trimmed V and J ends, which lost 5 bases and 2 bases, there was a span of 13 bases. Germline loops: CDR1 LNHNV, CDR2 YYDKDF (reference sequence). This CDR3 spans 14 amino acids. The CDR3 region is CATSLRTSPYEQYF. The CDR3 DNA is TGTGCCACCAGCTTACGGACATCTCCCTACGAGCAGTACTTC.

The chain links TRBV5-1 to TRBJ2-7; TRBD2 matches 14 bases. Losses at the gene ends were 4 bases for V and 4 bases for J; bases not matched to a gene: 7. This CDR3 region has 16 residues. From germline, CDR1 is SGHRS and CDR2 YFSETQ. The CDR3 is CASSIGGLAGVYEQYF. CDR3 coding DNA: TGCGCCAGCAGCATCGGGGGACTAGCGGGGGTTTACGAGCAGTACTTC.

The V and J genes are TRBV7-2 and TRBJ1-5; D unclear. Between the trimmed V and J ends, which lost 1 base and 0 bases, there was a span of 7 bases. Germline V gives CDR1 SGHTA, CDR2 FQGNSA. The CDR3 sequence is 15 residues long. CDR3 sequence: CASSLGAYSNQPQHF. The CDR3 bases are TGTGCCAGCAGCTTAGGGGCCTATAGCAATCAGCCCCAGCATTTT.

The DNA for the CDR3 is TGTGCCAGCAGCGCCGATTCCACGGGCTATGGCTACACCTTC. Translated, it gives CASSADSTGYGYTF. This rearrangement joins TRBV9 to TRBJ1-2; no reliable D call. Germline CDR1 and CDR2: SGDLS and YYNGEE. The CDR3 has 14 residues. V was trimmed by 3 bases and J by 4 bases, leaving 13 bases between them.

The chain carries TRBV6-4 and TRBJ2-5; the match to TRBD1 covers 9 bases. V shed 2 bases and J 1 base; nucleotides not matched to a gene: 8. Germline V gene lookup returns CDR1 MRHNA and CDR2 SNTAGT. CDR3 length: 17 amino acids. CDR3 sequence reads: CASSDGDRASFQETQYF. As DNA, the CDR3 is TGTGCCAGCAGTGACGGGGACAGGGCCTCCTTCCAAGAGACCCAGTACTTC.

CDR3 bases: TGTGCCAGCAGCTTAGGACTAGCGGGAGGCACAGATACGCAGTATTTT. It yields the protein CASSLGLAGGTDTQYF. The V and J genes are TRBV11-1 and TRBJ2-3, with 12 bases that match TRBD2. This CDR3 has 16 amino acids. Germline lookup yields CDR1 SGHAT and CDR2 FQDESV (reference sequence). Trimming at V came to 1 base and at J to 1 base, leaving 0 bases not matched to a gene.

The genes are TRBV27 and TRBJ2-3; 8 bases map to TRBD2. The CDR3 length is 16 residues. The germline CDR1 and CDR2 sequences are MNHEY and SMNVEV (reference sequence). The V and J ends lost 0 bases and 6 bases, in that order; junction bases with no gene match: 8. This CDR3 is CASSLSPREAPDTQYF. DNA for the CDR3: TGTGCCAGCAGTTTATCACCGCGGGAGGCCCCCGATACGCAGTATTTT.

The chain couples TRBV10-3 to TRBJ2-1; 14 bases map to TRBD2. This CDR3 contains 19 residues. V trimming: 7 bases; J trimming: 0 bases; junction bases outside the gene matches: 11. Germline V gene lookup returns CDR1 ENHRY and CDR2 SYGVKD. This chain's CDR3 is CAITGLAGGNLSSYNEQFF. DNA of the CDR3: TGTGCCATCACTGGACTAGCGGGGGGAAACCTAAGCTCCTACAATGAGCAGTTCTTC.

The V and J genes are TRBV6-1 and TRBJ1-5, with TRBD1 identical over 10 bases. The V and J ends lost 3 bases and 7 bases, in that order; junction bases with no gene match: 3. Germline CDR1 reads MNHNS; CDR2 reads SASEGT. The CDR3 runs to 14 residues. The DNA for the CDR3 is TGTGCCAGCAGTGAGGGACAGGGGCAGCAGCCCCAGCATTTT. Its protein product is CASSEGQGQQPQHF.

The CDR3 nucleotides are TGCAGCGTAGGTACAGGTTTCGGCGGCTACACCTTC. Protein sequence: CSVGTGFGGYTF. This sequence joins TRBV29-1 and TRBJ1-2, with D maybe TRBD1 (5 bases). V was shortened by 6 bases and J by 8 bases, with 16 bases between the two germline ends. Germline V CDR1 and CDR2: SQVTM, ANQGSEA. This CDR3 is 12 amino acids long.

J is TRBJ1-5 and V is TRBV10-2, with 7 positions matching TRBD1. CDR1 and CDR2 (germline): WSHSY, SAAADI. This CDR3 is built from 15 residues. Trimming cost V 2 bases and J 9 bases; bases outside gene matches: 10. The DNA for the CDR3 is TGCGCCAGCAGTGAGGTAGACAGGGCGCGGGGGCCCCAGCATTTT. Protein: CASSEVDRARGPQHF.

The chain has TRBV7-8 and TRBJ1-5; D call uncertain. This CDR3 has 15 residues. CDR1 and CDR2 (germline): SGHVS, FQNEAQ. Deletions cut 2 bases from V and 5 bases from J, with 13 bases between. CDR3 DNA sequence: TGTGCCAGCAGCTTAACCTGGGCCGGGGATCAGCCCCAGCATTTT. Protein sequence: CASSLTWAGDQPQHF.

The V gene is TRBV27, the J gene TRBJ2-1, with a tentative D call TRBD2 (5 bases). The V and J ends lost 5 bases and 9 bases respectively, with 11 bases between them. This CDR3 has 12 residues. CDR1 MNHEY and CDR2 SMNVEV come from the germline V gene (reference sequence). CDR3 residues: CASSPLEGEQFF. DNA of the CDR3: TGTGCCAGCAGTCCCTTAGAGGGTGAGCAGTTCTTC.

V is TRBV28 and J is TRBJ1-3, with D possibly TRBD1 on 5 matching bases. Germline CDR1 is MDHEN and CDR2 is SYDVKM. V was trimmed by 4 bases and J by 0 bases, leaving 13 bases between them. The CDR3 covers 16 residues. The CDR3 region is CASSSLGASSGNTIYF. CDR3 nucleotide sequence: TGTGCCAGCAGTTCCTTAGGGGCGAGCTCTGGAAACACCATATATTTT.

The rearrangement links TRBV5-6 to TRBJ1-1, with D perhaps TRBD1 (6 bases). The ends were cut back, 3 bases at V and 1 base at J, with 16 bases in the middle. Germline lookup yields CDR1 SGHDT and CDR2 YYEEEE. The CDR3 runs to 16 residues. CDR3 nucleotides: TGTGCCAGCAGCTCACTCGGGGGGCGGCGGAACACTGAAGCTTTCTTT. This codes for CASSSLGGRRNTEAFF. Supplemented by reference TRBV5-6 and TRBJ1-1, the full variable domain reads DAGVTQSPTHLIKTRGQQVTLRCSPKSGHDTVSWYQQALGQGPQFIFQYYEEEERQRGNFPDRFSGHQFPNYSSELNVNALLLGDSALYLCASSSLGGRRNTEAFFGQGTRLTVV.

The CDR3 DNA is TGTGCCAGCAGTTATGTTGGGAGCAACCAAGAGACCCAGTACTTC. It is translated as CASSYVGSNQETQYF. The chain employs TRBV6-6 and TRBJ2-5; possibly TRBD2 for D (5 bases). The germline gives CDR1 MNHNY, CDR2 SVGAGI (reference sequence). This CDR3 is 15 amino acids long. V was clipped by 3 bases and J by 0 bases, with 11 bases between them.

V usage is TRBV15 and J usage is TRBJ2-1; TRBD2 might be the D (5 bases). V gave up 5 bases and J gave up 4 bases, with 18 bases separating them. Germline-derived CDR1 and CDR2 are LNHNV and YYDKDF (reference sequence). The CDR3 extends over 16 amino acids. This CDR3 is CATSGPEASSYNEQFF. As DNA, the CDR3 is TGTGCCACCAGCGGGCCGGAGGCTAGCAGTTACAATGAGCAGTTCTTC.

The chain joins TRBV29-1 to TRBJ2-7; 9 bases fit TRBD1. The J segment lost 2 bases and the V segment lost 4 bases, leaving 9 bases of the junction unmatched. From germline, CDR1 is SQVTM and CDR2 ANQGSEA. The CDR3 loop spans 15 amino acids. The CDR3 is CSVARRTGETYEQYF. CDR3 nucleotides: TGCAGCGTTGCTAGGAGGACAGGGGAGACCTACGAGCAGTACTTC.

The V gene is TRBV4-3, the J gene TRBJ2-7; D not resolved. Germline V CDR1 and CDR2: LGHNA, YSLEER. This CDR3 has 13 amino acids. The V gene lost 1 base and the J gene lost 6 bases, with 10 bases spanning the gap. As DNA, the CDR3 is TGCGCCAGCAGCCAAGCCCACAGCAGCGAGCAGTACTTC. This translates into CASSQAHSSEQYF.

V is TRBV6-6 and J is TRBJ1-2, with D possibly being TRBD1 (6 bases). The germline V gene has CDR1 MNHNY and CDR2 SVGAGI (reference sequence). This CDR3 region has 14 residues. Trimming left V 8 bases short and J 10 bases short, with 23 bases between. CDR3 in DNA: TGTGCCAGCGTTAAGTCACCAGGGGCGACTTACTACACCTTC. Its translation is CASVKSPGATYYTF.

The rearrangement uses TRBV18 and TRBJ1-1; D not resolved. V shed 3 bases and J shed 3 bases, with 8 bases lying between them. Germline CDR1 and CDR2: KGHSH and LQKENI. The CDR3 is made up of 13 amino acids. As DNA, the CDR3 is TGTGCCAGCTCACCCTCAGCGGACACTGAAGCTTTCTTT. It encodes CASSPSADTEAFF.

V gene TRBV30 combines with J gene TRBJ1-5; D is unclear. The CDR3 spans 12 residues. Trimming left V 3 bases short and J 4 bases short, with 7 bases between. Germline V gene data show CDR1 as GTSNPN and CDR2 as SVGIG (reference sequence). CDR3 loop: CAWSRGNQPQHF. For the CDR3, the DNA is TGTGCCTGGAGCAGAGGGAATCAGCCCCAGCATTTT. The variable domain in full, completed from reference TRBV30 and TRBJ1-5, reads SQTIHQWPATLVQPVGSPLSLECTVEGTSNPNLYWYRQAAGRGLQLLFYSVGIGQISSEVPQNLSASRPQDRQFILSSKKLLLSDSGFYLCAWSRGNQPQHFGDGTRLSIL.

The chain employs TRBV10-2 and TRBJ1-2; no clear D. Germline-derived CDR1 and CDR2 are WSHSY and SAAADI. CDR3 length: 15 residues. V was trimmed by 2 bases and J by 3 bases, leaving 13 bases between them. The CDR3 loop reads CASSEAPLEYYGYTF. The CDR3 nucleotides are TGCGCCAGCAGTGAGGCTCCCTTGGAGTACTATGGCTACACCTTC.

V is TRBV7-9 and J is TRBJ1-1, with 7 positions matching TRBD1. The germline gives CDR1 SEHNR, CDR2 FQNEAQ (reference sequence). The CDR3 is 16 residues long. The V and J ends lost 2 bases and 1 base, in that order; junction bases with no gene match: 7. The DNA for the CDR3 is TGTGCCAGCAGCTTAAGCCGGAGACAGGGGAACACTGAAGCTTTCTTT. Its translation is CASSLSRRQGNTEAFF.

DNA for the CDR3: TGTGCCAGCAGTGATTTTACTAGCGGGGCAACCTACGAGCAGTACTTC. Protein product: CASSDFTSGATYEQYF. This rearrangement joins TRBV25-1 to TRBJ2-7; 10 nucleotides line up with TRBD2. Looked up from germline, CDR1 is MGHDK and CDR2 is SYGVNS. This CDR3 contains 16 residues. V trimming: 3 bases; J trimming: 2 bases; junction bases outside the gene matches: 7.

CDR3 DNA: TGTGCCAGCAGTGAAAGGAGAGAGGACTATGGCTACACCTTC. Amino acids: CASSERREDYGYTF. The genes are TRBV25-1 and TRBJ1-2; unclear D gene. The CDR3 totals 14 residues. Trimming shortened V by 2 bases and J by 3 bases, and 10 bases separated the two germline ends. Germline loops: CDR1 MGHDK, CDR2 SYGVNS.

The rearrangement uses TRBV6-5 and TRBJ1-2; D is unresolved. This CDR3 spans 15 amino acids. V was trimmed by 2 bases and J by 7 bases, leaving 17 bases between them. Germline V CDR1 and CDR2: MNHEY, SVGAGI. The CDR3 reads CASSYVGTDEGGYTF. The DNA for the CDR3 is TGTGCCAGCAGTTACGTGGGTACAGACGAAGGTGGCTACACCTTC.

This rearrangement joins TRBV14 to TRBJ1-1; D is perhaps TRBD1 (6 bases). The germline V gene encodes CDR1 SGHDN and CDR2 FVKESK. This CDR3 is built from 15 residues. Trimming stripped 4 bases from V and 0 bases from J, with 12 bases between. CDR3 sequence reads: CASSRDKEMNTEAFF. The CDR3 DNA follows: TGTGCCAGCAGCCGGGACAAAGAAATGAACACTGAAGCTTTCTTT.

This sequence joins TRBV9 and TRBJ1-2, with D tentatively TRBD1 (5 bases). Trimming cost V 3 bases and J 2 bases, with 14 bases left between them. The length of the CDR3 is 15 residues. Germline V gene data show CDR1 as SGDLS and CDR2 as YYNGEE. This CDR3 is CASSARARRNYGYTF. The CDR3 coding sequence is TGTGCCAGCAGCGCCAGGGCCCGCCGAAACTATGGCTACACCTTC.